This TCR beta chain stems from a study of blood T cells in healthy people across ages. The length of the CDR3 is 14 residues. The germline V gene encodes CDR1 MNHEY and CDR2 SVGAGI. J was trimmed by 3 bases and V by 5 bases; bases with no gene match: 3. Using a J-beta primer mix together with a sample-barcoded 5' primer, a second PCR was run for roughly 7 to 12 cycles. In TCRdb, the 5' RACE reads were re-called with MiXCR into one record per CDR3 protein. The sample consists of approximately 760,000 distinct CDR3 sequences, 20% to 25% of them appearing once. Separately, the same data were catalogued under a study of T cells of mothers and their children. That study reports: Researchers found no T cell clones that were persistent and microchimeric.

The sequenced sample consisted of blood. The chain recombines TRBV6-5 with TRBJ1-5; 8 bases match TRBD1. This clonotype was obtained from a boy between 10 and 17 years old in good health. The CDR3 region is CASSAGQVNQPQHF. The CDR3 nucleotides are TGTGCCAGCAGTGCGGGACAGGTCAATCAGCCCCAGCATTTT.